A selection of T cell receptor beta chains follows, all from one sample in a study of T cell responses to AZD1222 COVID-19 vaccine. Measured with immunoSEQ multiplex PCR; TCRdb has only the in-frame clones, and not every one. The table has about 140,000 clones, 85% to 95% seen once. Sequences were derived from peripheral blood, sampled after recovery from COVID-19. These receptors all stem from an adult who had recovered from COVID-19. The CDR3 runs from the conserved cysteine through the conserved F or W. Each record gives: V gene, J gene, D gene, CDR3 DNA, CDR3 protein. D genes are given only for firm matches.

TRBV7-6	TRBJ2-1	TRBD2	TGTGCCAGCAGCTCACTAGCGGGATCATACAATGAGCAGTTCTTC	CASSSLAGSYNEQFF
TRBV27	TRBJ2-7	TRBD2	TGTGCCAGCAGTGCACGACTAGCGGGCGGCCCCTCCGAGCAGTACTTC	CASSARLAGGPSEQYF
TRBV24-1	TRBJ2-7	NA	TGTGCCACCAGTGATTCTTTCTCCTACGAGCAGTACTTC	CATSDSFSYEQYF
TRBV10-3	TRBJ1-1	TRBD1	TGTGCCATCAGCAGGACAGGGGGTGGGACTGAAGCTTTCTTT	CAISRTGGGTEAFF
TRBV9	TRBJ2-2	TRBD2	TGTGCCAGCAGCGTCCTGACTAGCGGCGGGGAGCTGTTTTTT	CASSVLTSGGELFF
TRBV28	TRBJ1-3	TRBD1	TGTGCCAGCAAAAAAGAAAGGGGGCATTCTGGAAACACCATATATTTT	CASKKERGHSGNTIYF
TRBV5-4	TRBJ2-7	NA	TGTGCCAGCAGCTCGGGCGGAGAATCCGAGCAGTACTTC	CASSSGGESEQYF
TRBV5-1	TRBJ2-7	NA	TGCGCCAGCAGCTCCCAGGGCTACGAGCAGTACTTC	CASSSQGYEQYF
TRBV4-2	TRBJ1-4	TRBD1	TGTGCCAGCAGCCAGATGGGACAGGGCCATAATGAAAAACTGTTTTTT	CASSQMGQGHNEKLFF
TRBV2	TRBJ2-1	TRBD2	TGTGCCAGCAGACAGGGACTAGCGGGAGGAAACAATGAGCAGTTCTTC	CASRQGLAGGNNEQFF
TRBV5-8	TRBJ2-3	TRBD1	TGTGCCAGCAGCCCCGGACAGGGGGGCACAGATACGCAGTATTTT	CASSPGQGGTDTQYF
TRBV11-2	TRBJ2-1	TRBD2	TGTGCCAGCAGCTTAGTAGGGACTAGCGGGAGAGAGGACTACAATGAGCAGTTCTTC	CASSLVGTSGREDYNEQFF
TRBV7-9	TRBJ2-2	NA	TGTGCCAGCAGCTTAGGGCCTCAGGGAGACACCGGGGAGCTGTTTTTT	CASSLGPQGDTGELFF
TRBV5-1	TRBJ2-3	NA	TGCGCCAGCAGCTTGGGAGAGTGGGGAACGCAGTATTTT	CASSLGEWGTQYF